A single sample gave rise to the 12 T cell receptor beta chains below, sequenced in a study of CXCR3-negative and CXCR3-positive naive CD8 T cells. UMI-labeled 5' RACE yielded the TRB cDNA libraries. From its re-call of the 5' RACE reads, TCRdb lists each CDR3 protein once, without DNA. In total, the table holds tens of thousands of distinct CDR3 sequences. Sequencing used naive CXCR3- CD8+ T cells from blood. The subset here: CD45RO-CCR7+CD27+CD95- naive CD8+ T cells lacking CXCR3 (TNR3-). The receptor set was obtained from a human donor in good health. Some clones in this sample may be carry-over from other donors' samples.

The chain uses TRBV9 and TRBJ2-7. This CDR3 is built from 15 residues. CDR1 is SGDLS, CDR2 YYNGEE, per germline. The CDR3 sequence is CASSKTGSNSYEQYF. The full variable domain, with the rest looked up from reference TRBV9 and TRBJ2-7, is DSGVTQTPKHLITATGQRVTLRCSPRSGDLSVYWYQQSLDQGLQFLIQYYNGEERAKGNILERFSAQQFPDLHSELNLSSLELGDSALYFCASSKTGSNSYEQYFGPGTRLTVT.

The rearrangement links TRBV7-2 to TRBJ2-1. Per the germline V gene, CDR1 is SGHTA and CDR2 is FQGNSA. This CDR3 comprises 15 residues. This chain's CDR3 is CASSLGGGLFNEQFF. The full variable domain, with the rest looked up from reference TRBV7-2 and TRBJ2-1, is GAGVSQSPSNKVTEKGKDVELRCDPISGHTALYWYRQSLGQGLEFLIYFQGNSAPDKSGLPSDRFSAERTGGSVSTLTIQRTQQEDSAVYLCASSLGGGLFNEQFFGPGTRLTVL.

This chain joins TRBV29-1 and TRBJ2-3; TCRdb gives TRBD1 as the D gene, but with no DNA this cannot be confirmed. CDR1 and CDR2 (germline): SQVTM, ANQGSEA. The CDR3 is 15 residues long. CDR3 region: CSVEDRNRGWNTQYF.

The chain combines TRBV7-2 with TRBJ1-1. The CDR3 loop spans 11 amino acids. Looked up from germline, CDR1 is SGHTA and CDR2 is FQGNSA. CDR3 loop: CASSYAREAFF.

V and J are TRBV7-6 and TRBJ1-2; the TCRdb D gene call, TRBD1, has no DNA to confirm it. CDR3 length: 14 amino acids. Per the germline V gene, CDR1 is SGHVS and CDR2 is FNYEAQ. CDR3 protein: CASSLIAGADGYTF.

The rearrangement uses TRBV7-2 and TRBJ2-7; TCRdb names TRBD1, which stays unverified in the absence of DNA. This CDR3 is built from 14 residues. Germline V gives CDR1 SGHTA, CDR2 FQGNSA. The CDR3 here is CASSRADILYEQYF.

V gene TRBV7-2 combines with J gene TRBJ2-7. The CDR3 is made up of 15 amino acids. Germline CDR1 and CDR2: SGHTA and FQGNSA. This CDR3 is CASSLSPLGSYEQYF.

The rearrangement links TRBV7-2 to TRBJ2-7; no DNA is available, so the TRBD1 call from TCRdb remains unchecked. The CDR3 consists of 14 residues. In germline, CDR1 is SGHTA, CDR2 FQGNSA. This chain's CDR3 is CASRPPGQYYEQYF.

This sequence joins TRBV20-1 and TRBJ1-2; the TCRdb call, TRBD1, lacks DNA for checking. Germline V gene sequence: CDR1 DFQATT, CDR2 SNEGSKA (reference sequence). The CDR3 consists of 14 residues. The CDR3 here is CSARVGGSMVGYTF.

This sequence joins TRBV29-1 and TRBJ2-5; TCRdb picks TRBD1, but there is no DNA to check that call. The CDR3 length is 14 residues. Per germline, CDR1 SQVTM and CDR2 ANQGSEA. CDR3 sequence: CSVETRGQGETQYF. The whole variable domain, remainder taken from reference TRBV29-1 and TRBJ2-5, is SAVISQKPSRDICQRGTSLTIQCQVDSQVTMMFWYRQQPGQSLTLIATANQGSEATYESGFVIDKFPISRPNLTFSTLTVSNMSPEDSSIYLCSVETRGQGETQYFGPGTRLLVL.

The genes are TRBV29-1 and TRBJ2-3; without DNA, the TCRdb call of TRBD1 cannot be checked. In germline, CDR1 is SQVTM, CDR2 ANQGSEA. This CDR3 is 14 amino acids long. CDR3 in amino acids: CSVGDRGRTDTQYF.

This chain uses TRBV29-1 with TRBJ2-1; TCRdb lists TRBD2, though no DNA is available to test this call. This CDR3 contains 16 residues. From germline, CDR1 is SQVTM and CDR2 ANQGSEA. The CDR3 loop reads CSPEGPAGGPQNEQFF.